This T cell receptor beta chain was identified in a study of CD8 T cell repertoires and HIV-1 epitope variants. Study as a whole: Control wells had CMV/EBV/flu peptides, negative Ebola AY9, or no peptide. Enriched T cells were co-cultured with equal autologous T cell-negative cells.

The germline V gene has CDR1 LGHNA and CDR2 YSLEER. Deletions cut 0 bases from V and 3 bases from J, with 14 bases between. The CDR3 consists of 16 residues. Study-wide points: A handful of clonotypes recognized Nef KF9, one HW9, none TAALDMSHF.

By proportion, this clone is medium-sized. Its antigen is not known. Clones were sequenced by immunoSEQ multiplex PCR, and TCRdb holds only the in-frame ones, with some missing. This sample has fewer than 6,500 clones, with 55% to 70% found just once. The TCR originated in a male donor with HIV. This rearrangement joins TRBV4-3 to TRBJ1-2; D is unclear. Sequencing used cultured CD8+ T cells derived from PBMCs. In DNA form, the CDR3 reads TGCGCCAGCAGCCAAGATCCCCCAGACTTGGACTATGGCTACACCTTC. As protein: CASSQDPPDLDYGYTF.